This TCR beta chain was captured by sequencing in a study of T cells after yellow fever vaccination. The study, taken as a whole, reports: Most clones from primary vaccination resurfaced after the booster (approximately 96% CD4, over 85% CD8). Abundant clonotypes (contaminants from the bulk population) could be present in FACS-sorted repertoires.

Deletions cut 2 bases from V and 7 bases from J, with 12 bases between. Looked up from germline, CDR1 is DFQATT and CDR2 is SNEGSKA (reference sequence). This CDR3 is built from 13 residues. A remark on this clonotype: Antigen specificity is unknown.

5'RACE template switching added a universal primer site and UMIs to TCR cDNA. MiXCR was run by TCRdb on the 5' RACE reads, yielding one entry per CDR3 protein. The table lists some 670,000 distinct CDR3 sequences, around an eighth of them singletons. The source is a man younger than 40 who received the YFV17D yellow fever vaccine. The gene calls are TRBV20-1 and TRBJ1-5; D gene unclear. The material was PBMCs, obtained on the day of the yellow fever booster vaccination. This CDR3 is CSARRGMGQPQHF. The CDR3 DNA reads TGCAGTGCTAGAAGAGGGATGGGGCAGCCCCAGCATTTT.